The present T cell receptor beta chain was sequenced within a study of blood T cell repertoires in COVID-19. Assay: immunoSEQ multiplex PCR; the TCRdb copy retains only in-frame clones and omits some. In the table there are 200,000 to 250,000 clones, around 80% of which are singletons. V shed 2 bases, J shed 1 base, and the junction held 12 bases outside the gene matches. The CDR3 length is 18 residues. Germline V gives CDR1 MNHEY, CDR2 SVGEGT. This sequence was found in a young woman with acute or convalescent COVID-19. Sequenced: peripheral blood. The chain links TRBV6-2 or TRBV6-3 to TRBJ1-1; 8 bases fit TRBD1. This CDR3 reads CASSYTRDRGPGNTEAFF. The CDR3 DNA reads as TGTGCCAGCAGTTACACCAGAGACAGGGGACCCGGGAACACTGAAGCTTTCTTT.